This T cell receptor beta chain is from a study of cytotoxic CD8 clonotypes in ibrutinib-treated CLL. Germline V gene lookup returns CDR1 LNHNV and CDR2 YYDKDF (reference sequence). Trimming at V came to 4 bases and at J to 6 bases, leaving 4 bases not matched to a gene. This CDR3 is built from 15 residues. Method: immunoSEQ multiplex PCR; TCRdb's copy keeps in-frame clones and lacks some. The sample consists of about 140,000 clones, approximately 90% of them appearing once. The sequenced sample was PBMCs, obtained after 12 months of ibrutinib treatment. This sequence originates from a human donor with chronic lymphocytic leukemia. The V gene is TRBV15, the J gene TRBJ2-2; 11 bases align to TRBD2. CDR3 in DNA: TGTGCCACCAGCAAGCTAGCGGGAGGTTCCGGGGAGCTGTTTTTT. The encoded protein is CATSKLAGGSGELFF.